This T cell receptor (beta chain) was obtained from a study of T cells expressing NK-cell markers. Study-level background: The TCR beta repertoires originated in sorted CD3+CD56+NKG2C+, CD3+CD56+NKG2C- and CD3+CD56-NKG2C+ T cells.

Turning to this clonotype: Its antigen is as yet unknown.

Germline V CDR1 and CDR2: SGHDN, FVKESK. This CDR3 contains 17 residues. Study results and caveats: Nothing established the HCMV specificity of expanded NKG2C+ T cell clones. In a handful of donors, dominant NKG2C+ clonotypes were about 1.0-7.0% of CD8+ T cells.

Making the TCR beta cDNA relied on 5'RACE template switching with UMIs. Following a re-call of the 5' RACE reads, TCRdb has one entry per CDR3 protein and lacks DNA. This sample's table has a few hundred thousand distinct CDR3 sequences. Specimen: blood T cells: a sorted CD56 or NKG2C T cell subset, CD4+ or CD8+ T cells, or bulk PBMC T cells (not recorded which). The source of this sequence is a man aged 18 to 69 in good health. The gene calls are TRBV14 and TRBJ2-3; TCRdb reports TRBD2, a call that lacks DNA to check it against. The CDR3 is CASSQDLLAGRTDTQYF. Together with reference TRBV14 and TRBJ2-3, the CDR3 gives the full variable domain: EAGVTQFPSHSVIEKGQTVTLRCDPISGHDNLYWYRRVMGKEIKFLLHFVKESKQDESGMPNNRFLAERTGGTYSTLKVQPAELEDSGVYFCASSQDLLAGRTDTQYFGPGTRLTVL.